A few counts support the clone carrying this TCR beta chain. V lost 4 bases and J lost 5, with 8 bases in between. This CDR3 comprises 12 residues. TCRbeta library construction was performed incorporating unique molecular identifiers. TCRdb ran MiXCR on the PCR reads and lists one entry per CDR3 protein. The data contain about 200,000 distinct CDR3 sequences, roughly 6.3% of them singletons. This entry is derived from a study of T-cell reconstitution after alpha-beta-depleted transplantation in children. The source was PBMCs, collected before TCRalphabeta/CD19-depleted stem cell transplant. This clonotype was obtained from a girl under two years old with combined immunodeficiency, due to receive a stem cell transplant. The chain employs TRBV12-3 or TRBV12-4 and TRBJ2-5; D may correspond to TRBD1 or TRBD2 (5 bases each). This chain's CDR3 is CASSSGRETQYF. In DNA, the CDR3 is TGTGCCAGCAGTTCGGGACGTGAGACCCAGTACTTC.